These 2 T cell receptor beta chains were all obtained from the same sample, sequenced in a study of T-cell memory formation after mild COVID-19. TCRdb reprocessed the 5' RACE reads with MiXCR, giving one entry per CDR3 protein. The sample records roughly 280,000 distinct CDR3 sequences, 8% to 10% being singletons. Sequenced material: PBMCs or a T cell subset sorted from them (not recorded which). These receptors came from a man younger than 35 who had mild COVID-19 (a few samples of this study predate the infection). Cell type and time point are not known.

This clonotype was detected only a few times. This rearrangement joins TRBV12-3 or TRBV12-4 to TRBJ1-5, with D unresolved. V shed 3 bases and J shed 3 bases, with 9 bases lying between them. The CDR3 spans 14 residues. This chain's CDR3 is CASSFVTANQPQHF. In DNA form, the CDR3 reads TGTGCCAGCAGTTTTGTAACAGCCAATCAGCCCCAGCATTTT.

About this clonotype: The germline gene is not matched at one end of the junction; a read error may be the cause. The rearrangement links TRBV5-8 to TRBJ2-5; D remains ambiguous. Germline V gives CDR1 SGHTS, CDR2 YDEGEE. The CDR3 is made up of 13 amino acids. The CDR3 spells CDSSFVDSETQYF. The DNA of the CDR3 is TGTGACAGCAGCTTCGTAGATTCAGAGACCCAGTACTTC.